Listed below are T cell receptor beta chains from one sample, sequenced in a study of cytomegalovirus exposure and HLA in healthy donors. The data were produced by immunoSEQ multiplex PCR, yet TCRdb's version contains in-frame clones alone and is incomplete. Here the sample spans under 250,000 clones, around nine tenths being singletons. Sequenced sample: PBMCs. Source of these receptors: a woman aged 18-30 years in good health and CMV-seropositive. Each CDR3 is given with its conserved first and last residue. Fields, in order: D gene, clone size, V gene, J gene, CDR3 protein, CDR3 DNA. A D gene is named only where the DNA matches it firmly. Clone size is not always given. Where it is, it says once, few, many or a class for expanded clones.

D gene: .
clone size: .
V gene: TRBV6-1
J gene: TRBJ2-3
CDR3 protein: CASRPGDSTDTQYF
CDR3 DNA: TGTGCCAGCCGCCCAGGGGATAGCACAGATACGCAGTATTTT

D gene: TRBD1
clone size: .
V gene: TRBV6-1
J gene: TRBJ1-2
CDR3 protein: CASSERPGQTTYGYTF
CDR3 DNA: TGTGCCAGCAGTGAACGACCGGGACAGACTACGTATGGCTACACCTTC

D gene: .
clone size: .
V gene: TRBV7-9
J gene: TRBJ2-2
CDR3 protein: CASSLIRSTGELFF
CDR3 DNA: TGTGCCAGCAGCTTAATTAGAAGCACCGGGGAGCTGTTTTTT

D gene: .
clone size: .
V gene: TRBV11-2
J gene: TRBJ2-7
CDR3 protein: CASSLYGGMSRTYEQYF
CDR3 DNA: TGTGCCAGCAGCTTATACGGTGGCATGAGCAGGACCTACGAGCAGTACTTC

D gene: .
clone size: .
V gene: TRBV9
J gene: TRBJ1-1
CDR3 protein: CASSPAWGETEAFF
CDR3 DNA: TGTGCCAGCAGCCCGGCCTGGGGGGAGACTGAAGCTTTCTTT

D gene: TRBD2
clone size: once
V gene: TRBV7-6
J gene: TRBJ2-7
CDR3 protein: CASSPGVAGDYEQYF
CDR3 DNA: TGTGCCAGCAGCCCCGGGGTAGCGGGAGACTACGAGCAGTACTTC

D gene: TRBD1
clone size: .
V gene: TRBV5-1
J gene: TRBJ1-1
CDR3 protein: CASSLDGRGHYPRTEAFF
CDR3 DNA: TGCGCCAGCAGCTTGGACGGCAGGGGGCATTACCCTAGGACTGAAGCTTTCTTT

D gene: .
clone size: .
V gene: TRBV5-1
J gene: TRBJ1-4
CDR3 protein: CASSPQTATNEKLFF
CDR3 DNA: TGCGCCAGCAGCCCTCAGACAGCAACTAATGAAAAACTGTTTTTT

D gene: TRBD1
clone size: .
V gene: TRBV6-1
J gene: TRBJ1-4
CDR3 protein: CAIQGQIEKLFF
CDR3 DNA: TGTGCCATACAGGGGCAAATTGAAAAACTGTTTTTT

D gene: TRBD1
clone size: .
V gene: TRBV9
J gene: TRBJ2-7
CDR3 protein: CASSVELGTGLGEQYF
CDR3 DNA: TGTGCCAGCAGCGTAGAGTTGGGGACAGGGTTGGGCGAGCAGTACTTC

D gene: .
clone size: .
V gene: TRBV28
J gene: TRBJ2-1
CDR3 protein: CASSLRDRANEQFF
CDR3 DNA: TGTGCCAGCAGCCTCCGGGATAGGGCCAATGAGCAGTTCTTC

D gene: .
clone size: few
V gene: TRBV5-1
J gene: TRBJ1-2
CDR3 protein: CASSPSDSPTYGYTF
CDR3 DNA: TGCGCCAGCAGCCCTTCTGACAGCCCTACCTATGGCTACACCTTC

D gene: .
clone size: once
V gene: TRBV30
J gene: TRBJ2-7
CDR3 protein: CAWSAHELREQYF
CDR3 DNA: TGTGCCTGGAGCGCTCACGAGCTACGGGAGCAGTACTTC

D gene: TRBD1
clone size: .
V gene: TRBV4-1
J gene: TRBJ1-2
CDR3 protein: CASSQGITGGTGYTF
CDR3 DNA: TGCGCCAGCAGCCAAGGGATTACAGGGGGCACTGGCTACACCTTC

D gene: TRBD1
clone size: .
V gene: TRBV5-6
J gene: TRBJ2-7
CDR3 protein: CASSYDRGRYEQYF
CDR3 DNA: TGTGCCAGCAGCTACGACAGGGGACGTTACGAGCAGTACTTC

D gene: .
clone size: .
V gene: TRBV5-6
J gene: TRBJ1-3
CDR3 protein: CASSRGPSSGNTIYF
CDR3 DNA: TGTGCCAGCAGCCGCGGGCCGAGCTCTGGAAACACCATATATTTT